This TCR beta chain originates from a study of shared clonotypes between healthy human individuals. Overall study: A donor's plate count was three for CD4 naive and three for CD4 memory; CD8 naive had two and CD8 memory one.

Germline CDR1 reads SNHLY; CDR2 reads FYNNEI. This CDR3 has 14 residues. The V and J ends lost 6 bases and 2 bases, in that order; junction bases with no gene match: 3. The study drew all its donors from Caucasian adults living in Nashville, Tennessee. Methods used by the authors: Filtering differed, since immunoSEQ gave only junction sequences and no quality scores. Measured with immunoSEQ multiplex PCR; TCRdb has only the in-frame clones, and not every one. The DNA gave D and trimming, while V, J and clone size come from that table. The sample has 2 million to 2.5 million clones, about 94% seen once; the top ten hold about 0.13%.

Sample: naive CD4+ T cells sorted from blood. Described subset: CD45RA+ positively selected. This clonotype was obtained from a young man in good health. The chain links TRBV2 to TRBJ2-2; 7 bases line up with TRBD1. In DNA form, the CDR3 reads TGTGCCAGCAGACAGGGGAGAAACACCGGGGAGCTGTTTTTT. Translating it yields CASRQGRNTGELFF.